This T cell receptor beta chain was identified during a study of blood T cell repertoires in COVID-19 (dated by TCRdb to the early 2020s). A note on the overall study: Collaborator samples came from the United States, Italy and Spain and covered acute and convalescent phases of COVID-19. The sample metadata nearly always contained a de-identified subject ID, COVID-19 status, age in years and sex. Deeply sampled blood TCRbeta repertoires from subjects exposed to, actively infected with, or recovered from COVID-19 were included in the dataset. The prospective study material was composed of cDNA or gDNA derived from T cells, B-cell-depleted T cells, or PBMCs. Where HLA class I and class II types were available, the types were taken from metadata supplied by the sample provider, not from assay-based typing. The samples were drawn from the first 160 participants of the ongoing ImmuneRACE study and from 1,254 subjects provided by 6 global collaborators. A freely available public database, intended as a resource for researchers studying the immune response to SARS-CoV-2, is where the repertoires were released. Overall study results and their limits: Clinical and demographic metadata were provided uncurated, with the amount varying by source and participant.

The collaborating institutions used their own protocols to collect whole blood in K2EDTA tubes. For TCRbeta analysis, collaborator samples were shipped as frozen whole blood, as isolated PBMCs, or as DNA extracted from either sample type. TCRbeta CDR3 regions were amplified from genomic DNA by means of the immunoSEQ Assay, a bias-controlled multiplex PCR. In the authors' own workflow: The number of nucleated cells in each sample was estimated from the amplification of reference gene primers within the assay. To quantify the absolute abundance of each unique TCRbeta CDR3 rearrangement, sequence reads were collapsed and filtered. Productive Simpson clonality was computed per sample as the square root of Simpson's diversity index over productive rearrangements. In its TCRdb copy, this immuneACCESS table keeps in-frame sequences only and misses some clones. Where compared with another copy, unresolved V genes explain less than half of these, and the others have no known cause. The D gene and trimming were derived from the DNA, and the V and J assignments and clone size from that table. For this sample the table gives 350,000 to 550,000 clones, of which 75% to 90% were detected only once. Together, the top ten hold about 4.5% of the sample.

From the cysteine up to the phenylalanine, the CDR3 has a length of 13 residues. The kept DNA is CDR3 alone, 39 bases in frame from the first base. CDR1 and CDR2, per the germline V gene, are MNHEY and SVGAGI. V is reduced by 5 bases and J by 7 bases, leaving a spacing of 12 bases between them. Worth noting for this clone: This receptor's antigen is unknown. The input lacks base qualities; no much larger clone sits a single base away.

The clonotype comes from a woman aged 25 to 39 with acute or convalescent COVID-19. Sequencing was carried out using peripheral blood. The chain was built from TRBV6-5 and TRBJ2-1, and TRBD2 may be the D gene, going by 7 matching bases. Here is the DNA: TGTGCCAGCAGTCCGGGGGGCGTTAATGAGCAGTTCTTC. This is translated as CASSPGGVNEQFF.